The clone carrying this T cell receptor beta chain was detected only a few times. V gave up 3 bases and J gave up 5 bases, with 17 bases separating them. This CDR3 region has 16 residues. The germline gives CDR1 KGHDR, CDR2 SFDVKD. In TCRdb, the 5' RACE reads were re-called with MiXCR into one record per CDR3 protein. This sample yields about 250,000 distinct CDR3 sequences, of which more than 25% are seen a single time; around 4% belongs to the top ten. The data derive from a study of CD8 T cells in ankylosing spondylitis. The chain uses TRBV24-1 and TRBJ2-3; D perhaps matches TRBD2 (5 bases). This receptor was taken from a male donor with ankylosing spondylitis or in good health (not recorded which). The sequencing input was blood, either unsorted or a sorted T cell fraction (not recorded which). In DNA, the CDR3 is TGTGCCACCAGTGATCCCCGGGCCGCCGAGGGAGATACGCAGTATTTT. The encoded protein is CATSDPRAAEGDTQYF.